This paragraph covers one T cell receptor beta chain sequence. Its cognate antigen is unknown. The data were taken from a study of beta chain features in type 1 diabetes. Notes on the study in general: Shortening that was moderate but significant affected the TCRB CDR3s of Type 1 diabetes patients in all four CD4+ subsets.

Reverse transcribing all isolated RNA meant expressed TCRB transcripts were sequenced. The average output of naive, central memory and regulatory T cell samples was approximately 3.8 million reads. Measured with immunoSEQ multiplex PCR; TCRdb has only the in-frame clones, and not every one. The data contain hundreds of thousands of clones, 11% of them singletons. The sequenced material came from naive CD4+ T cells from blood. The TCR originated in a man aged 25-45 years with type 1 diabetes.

The CDR3, as DNA: TGTGCCAGCAGCCCCACAAGGAACACTGAAGCTTTCTTT. Protein: CASSPTRNTEAFF. The genes are TRBV14 and TRBJ1-1; no definite D call. Trimming took 4 bases from V and 1 from J, leaving 7 bases between them. The V gene's germline CDR1 is SGHDN and CDR2 FVKESK. This CDR3 region has 13 residues.